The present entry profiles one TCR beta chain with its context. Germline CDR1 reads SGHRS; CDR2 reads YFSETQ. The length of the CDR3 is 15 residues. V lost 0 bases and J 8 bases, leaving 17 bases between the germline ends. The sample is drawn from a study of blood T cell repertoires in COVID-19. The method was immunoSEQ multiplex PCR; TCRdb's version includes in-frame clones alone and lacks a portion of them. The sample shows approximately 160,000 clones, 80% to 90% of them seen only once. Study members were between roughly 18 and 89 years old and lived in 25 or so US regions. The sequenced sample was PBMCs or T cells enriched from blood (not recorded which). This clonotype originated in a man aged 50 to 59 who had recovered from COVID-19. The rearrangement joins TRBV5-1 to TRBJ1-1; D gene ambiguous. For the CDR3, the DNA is TGCGCCAGCAGCTTGGCCAATCCCGAGCGCGTAGAAGCTTTCTTT. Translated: CASSLANPERVEAFF.